One sample yielded the 30 T cell receptor beta chains listed below, sequenced in a study of shared clonotypes between healthy human individuals. The assay was immunoSEQ multiplex PCR, and TCRdb's table has in-frame clones only and misses some. The sample carries fewer than 650,000 clones, around 78% recorded once. The sequenced sample consisted of PBMCs. Every receptor here comes from a woman between 35 and 50 years old in good health. Some clones in this sample may be carry-over from other donors' samples.

Of note for this clone: The sample holds other DNA sequences that translate to the same CDR3. V gene TRBV7-2 combines with J gene TRBJ2-3; 10 nucleotides line up with TRBD2. This CDR3 contains 15 residues. The V segment lost 1 base and the J segment 3 bases; nucleotides outside the gene matches: 1. Germline V gene data show CDR1 as SGHTA and CDR2 as FQGNSA. The CDR3 loop is CASSLVAGGTDTQYF. In nucleotides, the CDR3 is TGTGCCAGCAGCTTAGTAGCGGGAGGAACAGATACGCAGTATTTT.

A remark on this clone: A much larger clone differs by one base, so this may be a read error. The chain joins TRBV6-6 to TRBJ2-3, with D perhaps TRBD1 (6 bases). This CDR3 is built from 14 residues. Looked up from germline, CDR1 is MNHNY and CDR2 is SVGAGI (reference sequence). The germline V and J ends were trimmed by 6 bases and 8 bases, with 18 bases remaining between them. The CDR3 sequence is CASRNSGEWGTQYF. The CDR3 DNA reads TGTGCCAGCAGAAATTCAGGGGAATGGGGTACGCAGTATTTT.

The J gene is TRBJ1-2, the V gene TRBV29-1; no clear D gene. Germline CDR1 is SQVTM and CDR2 is ANQGSEA. Trimming pared 4 bases from V and 4 bases from J, leaving 16 bases between. CDR3 length: 14 residues. Here the CDR3 DNA reads TGCAGCGTTGTTACTACAGCCCCAGGCTATGGCTACACCTTC. Amino acids: CSVVTTAPGYGYTF.

This clone came up once. The chain is built from TRBV4-1 and TRBJ1-3; D gene ambiguous. V lost 4 bases and J 2 bases, leaving 9 bases between the germline ends. Germline CDR1 reads MGHRA; CDR2 reads YSYEKL. This CDR3 is built from 14 residues. The CDR3 here is CASSRLGTGNTIYF. In nucleotides, the CDR3 is TGCGCCAGCAGCCGCCTAGGTACTGGAAACACCATATATTTT.

A remark on this clone: A far larger clone differs by one base, so this is likely a read error. V and J are TRBV9 and TRBJ2-7; 7 bases align to TRBD2. Germline V lookup: CDR1 SGDLS, CDR2 YYNGEE. The CDR3 contains 14 residues. CDR3 coding DNA: TGTACCAGCAGCGTCGGAGCGGGGACCTACGAGCAGTACTTC. This codes for CTSSVGAGTYEQYF. The entire variable domain, with the rest obtained from reference TRBV9 and TRBJ2-7, is as follows: DSGVTQTPKHLITATGQRVTLRCSPRSGDLSVYWYQQSLDQGLQFLIQYYNGEERAKGNILERFSAQQFPDLHSELNLSSLELGDSALYFCTSSVGAGTYEQYFGPGTRLTVT.

The chain carries TRBV28 and TRBJ1-5, with a possible D match to TRBD1 (5 bases). The CDR3 has 17 amino acids. CDR1 and CDR2 from the germline V gene are MDHEN and SYDVKM. The ends were cut back, 7 bases at V and 5 bases at J, with 24 bases in the middle. CDR3 sequence: CASTLEGAGSTHQPQHF. CDR3 in DNA: TGTGCCAGCACCCTGGAGGGAGCAGGGTCAACCCATCAGCCCCAGCATTTT.

The rearrangement links TRBV9 to TRBJ2-3; D possibly matches TRBD1 or TRBD2 (5 bases each). Trimming took off 4 bases at V and 2 bases at J, with 14 bases between the two ends. The CDR3 contains 15 residues. Looked up from germline, CDR1 is SGDLS and CDR2 is YYNGEE. CDR3 region: CASSIRGHPTDTQYF. For the CDR3, the DNA is TGTGCCAGCAGCATCCGGGGCCACCCCACAGATACGCAGTATTTT.

The sample holds a few counts of this clone. The chain employs TRBV14 and TRBJ2-3; D is unclear. CDR1 SGHDN and CDR2 FVKESK come from the germline V gene. CDR3 length equals 15 residues. The V end lost 0 bases, the J end lost 2 bases, and 9 bases lay between the germline ends. CDR3 DNA: TGTGCCAGCAGCCAAGACGGCTTCTACACAGATACGCAGTATTTT. Amino acid sequence: CASSQDGFYTDTQYF.

The chain carries TRBV11-2 and TRBJ2-1; perhaps D is TRBD1 or TRBD2 (5 bases each). Germline CDR1 reads SGHAT; CDR2 reads FQNNGV. Trimming left V 1 base short and J 10 bases short, with 14 bases between. The CDR3 loop spans 14 amino acids. The CDR3 nucleotides are TGTGCCAGCAGCTTAGGGGACCGGGCAGGGGAGCAGTTCTTC. Protein: CASSLGDRAGEQFF.

The V call is TRBV9, the J call TRBJ2-1; 8 bases match TRBD2. The CDR3 spans 15 residues. V trimming: 4 bases; J trimming: 5 bases; junction bases outside the gene matches: 8. The germline gives CDR1 SGDLS, CDR2 YYNGEE. CDR3 loop: CASSSSGSGNNEQFF. CDR3 nucleotide sequence: TGTGCCAGCAGCTCCAGCGGGAGTGGAAACAATGAGCAGTTCTTC.

Comments on this clone: A read error likely explains this, since a far larger clone differs by one base. V is TRBV6-5 and J is TRBJ2-7; either TRBD1 or TRBD2 may fit D (6 bases each). Germline CDR1 is MNHEY and CDR2 is SVGAGI. The CDR3 is 14 amino acids. The CDR3 protein is CASSYSQGTYEQHF. The DNA of the CDR3 is TGTGCCAGCAGTTACTCGCAGGGGACTTACGAGCAGCACTTC.

Notes on this clone: The sample contains more than one DNA sequence encoding this CDR3. The chain uses TRBV5-1 and TRBJ1-2; no reliable D call. This CDR3 contains 14 residues. The germline V gene has CDR1 SGHRS and CDR2 YFSETQ. Trimming shortened V by 0 bases and J by 0 bases, and 6 bases separated the two germline ends. For the CDR3, the DNA is TGCGCCAGCAGCTTGGAGTCTCCTAACTATGGCTACACCTTC. This gives the protein CASSLESPNYGYTF. Supplemented by reference TRBV5-1 and TRBJ1-2, the full variable domain reads KAGVTQTPRYLIKTRGQQVTLSCSPISGHRSVSWYQQTPGQGLQFLFEYFSETQRNKGNFPGRFSGRQFSNSRSEMNVSTLELGDSALYLCASSLESPNYGYTFGSGTRLTVV.

The count of this clone is one. The chain uses TRBV9 and TRBJ1-6; D is unresolved. The length of the CDR3 is 14 residues. V lost 0 bases, J lost 10 bases, and 11 bases lay in between. Germline V lookup: CDR1 SGDLS, CDR2 YYNGEE. CDR3 in DNA: TGTGCCAGCAGCGTAGGAGGGCTATGGTCACCCCTCCACTTT. Translating it yields CASSVGGLWSPLHF. Together with reference TRBV9 and TRBJ1-6, the CDR3 gives the full variable domain: DSGVTQTPKHLITATGQRVTLRCSPRSGDLSVYWYQQSLDQGLQFLIQYYNGEERAKGNILERFSAQQFPDLHSELNLSSLELGDSALYFCASSVGGLWSPLHFGNGTRLTVT.

J is TRBJ2-7 and V is TRBV6-5, with TRBD1 matching 7 bases. This CDR3 contains 16 residues. The germline gives CDR1 MNHEY, CDR2 SVGAGI. Germline trimming cut 4 bases from V and 0 bases from J; bases unmatched to any gene: 9. CDR3 in amino acids: CASSSYGQDFSYEQYF. The CDR3 DNA is TGTGCCAGCAGTTCCTACGGACAGGATTTCTCCTACGAGCAGTACTTC.

The chain links TRBV27 to TRBJ1-2; D unclear. The CDR3 runs to 14 residues. Per germline, CDR1 MNHEY and CDR2 SMNVEV (reference sequence). V was cut by 2 bases and J by 4 bases, with 11 bases left in between. The CDR3 DNA reads TGTGCCAGCAGTTTAGTTCCGGGCGTCTATGGCTACACCTTC. It specifies CASSLVPGVYGYTF.

The genes are TRBV5-1 and TRBJ2-3; D remains ambiguous. With 3 bases removed from V and 4 bases from J, the gap between germline ends came to 6 bases. Germline values: CDR1 SGHRS, CDR2 YFSETQ. The CDR3 totals 12 residues. CDR3 coding DNA: TGCGCCAGCAGCTGGGCCTCAGATACGCAGTATTTT. It yields the protein CASSWASDTQYF.

In this sample, this clone turned up once. The chain couples TRBV7-3 to TRBJ2-7, with TRBD1 identical over 7 bases. V was clipped by 0 bases and J by 2 bases; unmatched bases: 4. The CDR3 extends over 15 amino acids. The germline gives CDR1 SGHTA, CDR2 FQGTGA. Written as DNA, the CDR3 is TGTGCCAGCAGCTTAACTGCAGGGGGTGCCTACGAGCAGTACTTC. This translates into CASSLTAGGAYEQYF.

This CDR3 reads CAWTPPVGGGYQPQHF. DNA for the CDR3: TGTGCCTGGACCCCACCAGTAGGAGGCGGCTATCAGCCCCAGCATTTT. The V gene is TRBV30, the J gene TRBJ1-5; D gene uncertain. Germline values: CDR1 GTSNPN, CDR2 SVGIG (reference sequence). The CDR3 covers 16 residues. V was pared by 4 bases and J by 5 bases, with 21 bases between.

As for this clone: This CDR3 is also generated by other DNA sequences in the sample. DNA of the CDR3: TGTGCCAGCAGTCCGGGACTAGCCTTATTTGATGAGCAGTTCTTC. This sequence encodes CASSPGLALFDEQFF. This chain connects TRBV7-3 to TRBJ2-1; 9 bases are a match to TRBD2. Germline trimming cut 6 bases from V and 8 bases from J; bases unmatched to any gene: 11. Germline CDR1 is SGHTA and CDR2 is FQGTGA. The CDR3 has 15 amino acids.

V is TRBV6-5 and J is TRBJ2-7, with D perhaps matching TRBD2 (6 bases). There are 15 residues in the CDR3. V lost 0 bases and J 2 bases, leaving 11 bases between the germline ends. Germline CDR1 MNHEY, CDR2 SVGAGI. The CDR3 loop reads CASSYSRRVAYEQYF. The CDR3 DNA is TGTGCCAGCAGTTACTCGAGGAGGGTAGCCTACGAGCAGTACTTC.

Worth noting for this clone: Other DNA sequences in this specimen translate into the identical CDR3. The chain couples TRBV5-1 to TRBJ1-4; D might be TRBD1 (5 bases). Per germline, CDR1 SGHRS and CDR2 YFSETQ. This CDR3 comprises 13 residues. Trimming left V 4 bases short and J 5 bases short, with 9 bases between. CDR3: CASSLGENEKLFF. The CDR3 nucleotides read TGCGCCAGCAGCCTGGGGGAAAATGAAAAACTGTTTTTT.

This clone was recorded a few times. Other DNA sequences in the sample encode the same CDR3. The rearrangement joins TRBV2 to TRBJ1-2; 8 bases fit TRBD1. The CDR3 is 12 amino acids. The J segment lost 8 bases and the V segment lost 6 bases, leaving 5 bases of the junction unmatched. Germline CDR1 and CDR2: SNHLY and FYNNEI. The CDR3, as DNA: TGTGCCAGCAGGCAGGGGGCTGGGGGCTACACCTTC. Translating it yields CASRQGAGGYTF. Drawing the rest from reference TRBV2 and TRBJ1-2, the complete variable domain is EPEVTQTPSHQVTQMGQEVILRCVPISNHLYFYWYRQILGQKVEFLVSFYNNEISEKSEIFDDQFSVERPDGSNFTLKIRSTKLEDSAMYFCASRQGAGGYTFGSGTRLTVV.

The sample holds a few counts of this clone. The chain uses TRBV11-2 and TRBJ1-1, with a weak D call TRBD1 (5 bases). This CDR3 has 14 residues. Trimming stripped 6 bases from V and 1 base from J, with 12 bases between. Germline loops: CDR1 SGHAT, CDR2 FQNNGV. The CDR3 spells CASRERGTNTEAFF. The CDR3 coding sequence is TGTGCCAGCAGAGAACGGGGGACGAACACTGAAGCTTTCTTT. The full variable domain, completed using reference TRBV11-2 and TRBJ1-1, is EAGVAQSPRYKIIEKRQSVAFWCNPISGHATLYWYQQILGQGPKLLIQFQNNGVVDDSQLPKDRFSAERLKGVDSTLKIQPAKLEDSAVYLCASRERGTNTEAFFGQGTRLTVV.

This chain links TRBV19 with TRBJ2-1, with D uncertain. The CDR3 runs to 14 residues. Germline lookup yields CDR1 LNHDA and CDR2 SQIVND (reference sequence). The V end lost 2 bases, the J end lost 6 bases, and 11 bases lay between the germline ends. CDR3 sequence (DNA): TGTGCCAGTAGTATACAGTCGTCGGTCAATGAGCAGTTCTTC. Its translation is CASSIQSSVNEQFF. The whole variable domain, remainder taken from reference TRBV19 and TRBJ2-1, is DGGITQSPKYLFRKEGQNVTLSCEQNLNHDAMYWYRQDPGQGLRLIYYSQIVNDFQKGDIAEGYSVSREKKESFPLTVTSAQKNPTAFYLCASSIQSSVNEQFFGPGTRLTVL.

The V call is TRBV7-8, the J call TRBJ2-7; 8 bases are a match to TRBD2. The CDR3 is 12 amino acids. Germline assignment: CDR1 SGHVS and CDR2 FQNEAQ. J lost 3 bases, V lost 11 bases, and 6 bases had no gene match. CDR3 sequence: CAVGAGGYEQYF. In nucleotides, the CDR3 is TGTGCCGTAGGGGCGGGGGGCTACGAGCAGTACTTC.

The chain uses TRBV28 and TRBJ2-6, with TRBD1 matching 8 bases. The CDR3 runs to 16 residues. Looked up from germline, CDR1 is MDHEN and CDR2 is SYDVKM. The ends lost 5 bases at V and 4 bases at J; junction bases unmatched: 7. CDR3: CASSPPGGLGANVLTF. CDR3 in DNA: TGTGCCAGCAGTCCCCCAGGGGGCCTGGGGGCCAACGTCCTGACTTTC.

The gene calls are TRBV7-6 and TRBJ2-5; TRBD2 aligns across 8 bases. Germline CDR1 SGHVS, CDR2 FNYEAQ. V lost 5 bases to trimming and J lost 4 bases; unmatched junction nucleotides: 6. This CDR3 has 14 residues. As DNA, the CDR3 is TGTGCCAGCAGCCCCTCGGCGGGGGGAGAGACCCAGTACTTC. Encoded protein: CASSPSAGGETQYF.

This sequence joins TRBV19 and TRBJ1-5; TRBD1 matches at 8 bases. V gave up 3 bases and J gave up 6 bases; unmatched junction bases: 4. Germline-derived CDR1 and CDR2 are LNHDA and SQIVND (reference sequence). The CDR3 runs to 14 residues. The CDR3 loop is CASSMDREIQPQHF. The CDR3, as DNA: TGTGCCAGTAGTATGGACAGGGAAATTCAGCCCCAGCATTTT.

The chain employs TRBV27 and TRBJ2-1; 8 bases agree with TRBD2. Looked up from germline, CDR1 is MNHEY and CDR2 is SMNVEV (reference sequence). V lost 5 bases to trimming and J lost 5 bases; unmatched junction nucleotides: 14. The length of the CDR3 is 17 residues. CDR3 DNA: TGTGCCAGCAGTCCCCAGCATGCGGGGGGAGGTCACAATGAGCAGTTCTTC. Encoded protein: CASSPQHAGGGHNEQFF.

V usage is TRBV6-5 and J usage is TRBJ1-5, with 8 bases lining up with TRBD1. Germline CDR1 MNHEY, CDR2 SVGAGI. With 5 bases clipped from V and 0 bases from J, the junction kept 3 bases outside the gene matches. The CDR3 length is 15 residues. Written as DNA, the CDR3 is TGTGCCAGCAGTCGCGACAGGGGTAGCAATCAGCCCCAGCATTTT. Protein: CASSRDRGSNQPQHF.